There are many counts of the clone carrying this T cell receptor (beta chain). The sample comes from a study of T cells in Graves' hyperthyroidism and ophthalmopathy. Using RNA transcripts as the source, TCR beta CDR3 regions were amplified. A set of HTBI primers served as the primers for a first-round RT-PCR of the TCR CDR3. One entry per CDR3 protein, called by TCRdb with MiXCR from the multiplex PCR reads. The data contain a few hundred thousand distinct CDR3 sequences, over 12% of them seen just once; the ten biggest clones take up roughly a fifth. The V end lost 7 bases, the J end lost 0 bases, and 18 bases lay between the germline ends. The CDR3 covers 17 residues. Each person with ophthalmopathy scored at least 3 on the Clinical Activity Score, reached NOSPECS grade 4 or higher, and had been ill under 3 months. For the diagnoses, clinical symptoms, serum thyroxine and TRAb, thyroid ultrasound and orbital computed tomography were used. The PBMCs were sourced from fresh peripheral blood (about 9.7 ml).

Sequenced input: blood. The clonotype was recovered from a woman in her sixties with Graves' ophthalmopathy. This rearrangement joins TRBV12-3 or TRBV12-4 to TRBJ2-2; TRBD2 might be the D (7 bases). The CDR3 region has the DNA TGTGCCAGCACCCGAGGGGGGGCGCCGACGAACACCGGGGAGCTGTTTTTT. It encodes CASTRGGAPTNTGELFF.